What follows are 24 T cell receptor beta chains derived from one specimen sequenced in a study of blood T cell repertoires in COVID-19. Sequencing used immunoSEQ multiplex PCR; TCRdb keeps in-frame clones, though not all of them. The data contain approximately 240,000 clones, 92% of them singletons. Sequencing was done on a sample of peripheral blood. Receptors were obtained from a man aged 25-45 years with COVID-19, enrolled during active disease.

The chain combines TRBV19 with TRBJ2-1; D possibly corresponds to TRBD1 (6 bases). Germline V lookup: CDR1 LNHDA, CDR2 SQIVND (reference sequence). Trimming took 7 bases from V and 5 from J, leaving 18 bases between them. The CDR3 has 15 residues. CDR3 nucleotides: TGTGCCAGTACCCTAGGGCCCAGGGGAAACAATGAGCAGTTCTTC. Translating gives CASTLGPRGNNEQFF.

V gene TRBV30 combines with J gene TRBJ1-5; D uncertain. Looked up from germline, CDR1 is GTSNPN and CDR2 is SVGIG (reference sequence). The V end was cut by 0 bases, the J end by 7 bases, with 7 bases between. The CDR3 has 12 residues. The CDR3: CAWSVLGQPQHF. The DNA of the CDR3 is TGTGCCTGGAGTGTTTTGGGCCAGCCCCAGCATTTT.

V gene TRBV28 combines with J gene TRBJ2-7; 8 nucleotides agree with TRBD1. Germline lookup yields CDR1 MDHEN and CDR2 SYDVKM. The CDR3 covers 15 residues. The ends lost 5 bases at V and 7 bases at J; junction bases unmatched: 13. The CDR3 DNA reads TGTGCCAGCAGTCCCGGACAGGGTCAGCTGGTTGAGCAGTACTTC. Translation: CASSPGQGQLVEQYF.

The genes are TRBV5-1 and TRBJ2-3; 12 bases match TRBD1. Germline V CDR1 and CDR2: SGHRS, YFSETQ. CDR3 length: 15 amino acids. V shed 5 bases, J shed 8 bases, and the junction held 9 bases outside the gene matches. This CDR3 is CASRPGTGGPFTQYF. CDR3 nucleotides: TGCGCCAGCAGGCCCGGGACAGGGGGCCCCTTTACGCAGTATTTT.

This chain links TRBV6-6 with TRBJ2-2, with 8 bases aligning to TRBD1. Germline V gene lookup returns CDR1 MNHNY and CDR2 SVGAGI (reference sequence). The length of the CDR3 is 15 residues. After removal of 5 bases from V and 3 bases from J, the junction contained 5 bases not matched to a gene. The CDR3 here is CASSEDRVDTGELFF. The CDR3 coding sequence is TGTGCCAGCAGTGAGGACAGGGTCGACACCGGGGAGCTGTTTTTT.

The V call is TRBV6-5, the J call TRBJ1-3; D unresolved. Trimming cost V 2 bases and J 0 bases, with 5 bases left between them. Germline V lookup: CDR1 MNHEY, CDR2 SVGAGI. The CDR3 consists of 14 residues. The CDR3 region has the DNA TGTGCCAGCAGTTACCAGTACTCTGGAAACACCATATATTTT. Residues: CASSYQYSGNTIYF.

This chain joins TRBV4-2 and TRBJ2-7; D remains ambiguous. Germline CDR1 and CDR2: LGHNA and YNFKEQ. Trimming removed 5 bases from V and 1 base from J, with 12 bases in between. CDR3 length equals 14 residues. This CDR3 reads CASSYYIDSYEQYF. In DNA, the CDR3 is TGTGCCAGCAGCTACTACATAGATTCCTACGAGCAGTACTTC.

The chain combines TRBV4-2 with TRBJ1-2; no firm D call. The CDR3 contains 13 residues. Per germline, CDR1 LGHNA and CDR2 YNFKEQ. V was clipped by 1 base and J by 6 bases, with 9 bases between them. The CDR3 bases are TGTGCCAGCAGCCAAGTTCTTGGAGATGGCTACACCTTC. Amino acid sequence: CASSQVLGDGYTF.

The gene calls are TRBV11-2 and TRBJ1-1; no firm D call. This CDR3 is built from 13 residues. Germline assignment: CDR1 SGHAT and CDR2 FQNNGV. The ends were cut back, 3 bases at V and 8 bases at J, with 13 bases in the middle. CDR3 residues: CASSFEPDQEAFF. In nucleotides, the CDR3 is TGTGCCAGCAGCTTTGAACCCGATCAGGAAGCTTTCTTT. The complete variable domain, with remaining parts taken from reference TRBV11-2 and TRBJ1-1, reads EAGVAQSPRYKIIEKRQSVAFWCNPISGHATLYWYQQILGQGPKLLIQFQNNGVVDDSQLPKDRFSAERLKGVDSTLKIQPAKLEDSAVYLCASSFEPDQEAFFGQGTRLTVV.

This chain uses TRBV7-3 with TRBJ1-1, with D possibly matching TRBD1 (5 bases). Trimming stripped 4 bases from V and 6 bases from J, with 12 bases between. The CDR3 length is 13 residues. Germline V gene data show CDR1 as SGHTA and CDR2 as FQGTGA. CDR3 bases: TGTGCCAGCAGCTATCAAACAGGTGCTGAAGCTTTCTTT. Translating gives CASSYQTGAEAFF.

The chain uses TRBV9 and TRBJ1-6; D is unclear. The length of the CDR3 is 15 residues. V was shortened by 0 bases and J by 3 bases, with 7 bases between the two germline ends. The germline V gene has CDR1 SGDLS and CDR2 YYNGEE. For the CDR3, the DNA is TGTGCCAGCAGCGTAGAGGAGGGCTATAATTCACCCCTCCACTTT. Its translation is CASSVEEGYNSPLHF.

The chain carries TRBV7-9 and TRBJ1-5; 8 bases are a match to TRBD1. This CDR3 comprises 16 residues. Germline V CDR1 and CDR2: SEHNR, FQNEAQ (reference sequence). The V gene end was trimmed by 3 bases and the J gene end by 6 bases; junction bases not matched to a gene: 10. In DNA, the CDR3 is TGTGCCAGCAGCTTGGAGACAGGGGCCAGTTCTCAGCCCCAGCATTTT. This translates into CASSLETGASSQPQHF.

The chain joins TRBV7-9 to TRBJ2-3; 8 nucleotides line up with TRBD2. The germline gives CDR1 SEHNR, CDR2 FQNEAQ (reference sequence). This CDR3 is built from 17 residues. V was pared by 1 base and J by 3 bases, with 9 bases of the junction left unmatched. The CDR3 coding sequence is TGTGCCAGCAGCTTAGAGTTACATGAGCGGGGGACAGATACGCAGTATTTT. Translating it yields CASSLELHERGTDTQYF.

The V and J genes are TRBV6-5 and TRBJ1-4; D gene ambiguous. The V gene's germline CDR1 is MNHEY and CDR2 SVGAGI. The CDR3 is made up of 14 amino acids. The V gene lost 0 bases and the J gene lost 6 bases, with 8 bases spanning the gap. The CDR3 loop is CASSYSRWDEKLFF. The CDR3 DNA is TGTGCCAGCAGTTACTCGAGGTGGGATGAAAAACTGTTTTTT.

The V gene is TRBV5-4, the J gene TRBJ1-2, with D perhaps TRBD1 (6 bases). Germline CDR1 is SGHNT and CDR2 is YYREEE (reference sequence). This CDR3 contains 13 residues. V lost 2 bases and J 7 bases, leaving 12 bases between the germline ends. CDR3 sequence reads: CASSLGQGSGYTF. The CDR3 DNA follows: TGTGCCAGCAGCTTAGGCCAGGGGTCTGGCTACACCTTC.

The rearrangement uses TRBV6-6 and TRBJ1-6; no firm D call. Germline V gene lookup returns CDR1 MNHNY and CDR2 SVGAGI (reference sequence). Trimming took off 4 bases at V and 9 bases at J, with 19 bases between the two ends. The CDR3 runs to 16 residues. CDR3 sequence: CASSSRGDMAGSPLHF. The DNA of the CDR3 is TGTGCCAGCAGTTCCCGCGGTGACATGGCGGGTTCACCCCTCCACTTT.

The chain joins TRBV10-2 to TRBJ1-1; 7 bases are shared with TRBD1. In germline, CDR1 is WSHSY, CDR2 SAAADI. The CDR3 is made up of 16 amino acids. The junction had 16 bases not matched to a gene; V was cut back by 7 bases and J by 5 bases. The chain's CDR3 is CASTSEGAEGGTEAFF. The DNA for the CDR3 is TGCGCCAGCACCTCGGAGGGGGCGGAAGGCGGTACTGAAGCTTTCTTT.

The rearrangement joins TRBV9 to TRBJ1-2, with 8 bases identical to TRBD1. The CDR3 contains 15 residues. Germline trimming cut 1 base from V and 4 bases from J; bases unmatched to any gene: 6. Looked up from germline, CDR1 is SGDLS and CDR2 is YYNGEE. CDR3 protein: CASSVLSGQGYGYTF. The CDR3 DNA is TGTGCCAGCAGCGTACTCTCAGGACAGGGCTATGGCTACACCTTC. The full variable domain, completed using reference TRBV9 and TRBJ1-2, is DSGVTQTPKHLITATGQRVTLRCSPRSGDLSVYWYQQSLDQGLQFLIQYYNGEERAKGNILERFSAQQFPDLHSELNLSSLELGDSALYFCASSVLSGQGYGYTFGSGTRLTVV.

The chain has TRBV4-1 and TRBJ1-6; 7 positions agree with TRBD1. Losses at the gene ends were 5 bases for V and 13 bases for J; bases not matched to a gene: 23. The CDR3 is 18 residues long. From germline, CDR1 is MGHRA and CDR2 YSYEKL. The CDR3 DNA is TGCGCCAGCAGCGCAACCCGGGACAGAGCGTTCCCCGGGGAGCCCCTCCACTTT. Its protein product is CASSATRDRAFPGEPLHF.

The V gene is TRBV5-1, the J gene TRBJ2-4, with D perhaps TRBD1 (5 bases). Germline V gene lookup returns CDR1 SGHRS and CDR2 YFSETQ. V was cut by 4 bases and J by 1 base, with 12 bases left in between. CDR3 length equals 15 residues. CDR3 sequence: CASSPRAGAKNIQYF. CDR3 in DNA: TGCGCCAGCAGCCCTAGGGCAGGGGCCAAAAACATTCAGTACTTC. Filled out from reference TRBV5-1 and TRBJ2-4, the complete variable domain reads KAGVTQTPRYLIKTRGQQVTLSCSPISGHRSVSWYQQTPGQGLQFLFEYFSETQRNKGNFPGRFSGRQFSNSRSEMNVSTLELGDSALYLCASSPRAGAKNIQYFGAGTRLSVL.

The CDR3 sequence is CASSPRTGGNYGYTF. CDR3 DNA sequence: TGTGCCAGCTCACCACGTACAGGGGGTAACTATGGCTACACCTTC. The chain joins TRBV18 to TRBJ1-2, with 8 bases matching TRBD1. The junction had 2 bases not matched to a gene; V was cut back by 1 base and J by 1 base. The CDR3 runs to 15 residues. Per germline, CDR1 KGHSH and CDR2 LQKENI.

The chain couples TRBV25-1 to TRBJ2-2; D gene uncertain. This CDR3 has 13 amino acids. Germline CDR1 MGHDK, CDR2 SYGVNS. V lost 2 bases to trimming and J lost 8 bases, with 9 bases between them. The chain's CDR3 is CASSEPTPGELFF. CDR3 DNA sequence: TGTGCCAGCAGTGAACCGACTCCGGGGGAGCTGTTTTTT.

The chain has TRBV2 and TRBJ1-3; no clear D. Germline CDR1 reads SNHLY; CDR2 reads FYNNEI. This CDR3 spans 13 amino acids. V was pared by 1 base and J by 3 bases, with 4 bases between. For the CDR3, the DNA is TGTGCCAGCAGTGAAGGCGGTGGAAACACCATATATTTT. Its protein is CASSEGGGNTIYF.

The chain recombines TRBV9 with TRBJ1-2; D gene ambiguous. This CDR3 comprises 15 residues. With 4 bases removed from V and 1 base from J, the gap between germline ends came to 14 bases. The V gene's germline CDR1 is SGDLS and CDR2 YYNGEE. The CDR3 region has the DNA TGTGCCAGCAGCCCAGTAAACAGCATTAACTATGGCTACACCTTC. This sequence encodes CASSPVNSINYGYTF. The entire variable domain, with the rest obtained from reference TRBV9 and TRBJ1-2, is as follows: DSGVTQTPKHLITATGQRVTLRCSPRSGDLSVYWYQQSLDQGLQFLIQYYNGEERAKGNILERFSAQQFPDLHSELNLSSLELGDSALYFCASSPVNSINYGYTFGSGTRLTVV.